The 20 T cell receptor beta chains in this list originate from one sample, sequenced in a study of Ad26.COV2.S vaccination and SARS-CoV-2 variants. Treatment: about 20 received Ad26.COV2.S at low or high dose, single or two shots; five or six received placebo; per-sample allocation not given. Specimen acquisition occurred on day 63 following the initial vaccine or placebo injection. Produced via immunoSEQ multiplex PCR; TCRdb's table is partial and in-frame only. This table has just over 350,000 clones, roughly 81% appearing once. The source was peripheral blood, collected in a trial of Ad26.COV2.S vaccine versus placebo. The receptor set was obtained from a person aged 18-65 years who received the Ad26.COV2.S COVID-19 vaccine or a placebo.

The chain has TRBV4-3 and TRBJ1-1; no definite D call. The CDR3 length is 13 residues. CDR1 is LGHNA and CDR2 is YSLEER in the germline V gene. Trimming took 3 bases from V and 2 from J, leaving 7 bases between them. CDR3 amino acids: CASSQLTNTEAFF. In DNA form, the CDR3 reads TGCGCCAGCAGCCAGTTGACTAACACTGAAGCTTTCTTT.

The rearrangement links TRBV6-6 to TRBJ1-2; 7 nucleotides match TRBD1. The germline V gene encodes CDR1 MNHNY and CDR2 SVGAGI (reference sequence). This CDR3 has 15 residues. V was pared by 5 bases and J by 0 bases, with 6 bases of the junction left unmatched. CDR3 coding DNA: TGTGCCAGCAGTACCGGACAGGCCACTAACTATGGCTACACCTTC. Its translation is CASSTGQATNYGYTF.

This sequence joins TRBV7-8 and TRBJ2-2, with D possibly being TRBD2 (5 bases). The V end was cut by 4 bases, the J end by 3 bases, with 9 bases between. The V gene's germline CDR1 is SGHVS and CDR2 FQNEAQ. The CDR3 runs to 14 residues. CDR3 loop: CASSSDWYTGELFF. The CDR3, as DNA: TGTGCCAGCAGCTCGGACTGGTACACCGGGGAGCTGTTTTTT. Supplemented by reference TRBV7-8 and TRBJ2-2, the full variable domain reads GAGVSQSPRYKVAKRGQDVALRCDPISGHVSLFWYQQALGQGPEFLTYFQNEAQLDKSGLPSDRFFAERPEGSVSTLKIQRTQQEDSAVYLCASSSDWYTGELFFGEGSRLTVL.

The chain has TRBV6-6 and TRBJ1-1; 7 positions agree with TRBD1. This CDR3 comprises 16 residues. Trimming removed 2 bases from V and 3 bases from J; junction bases left unmatched: 9. CDR1 and CDR2 (germline): MNHNY, SVGAGI (reference sequence). The CDR3 here is CASSYGKTGRDTEAFF. CDR3 nucleotides: TGTGCCAGCAGTTACGGGAAGACAGGGAGGGACACTGAAGCTTTCTTT.

The chain combines TRBV5-6 with TRBJ2-7, with 16 bases fitting TRBD2. Losses at the gene ends were 5 bases for V and 2 bases for J; bases not matched to a gene: 4. The germline CDR1 and CDR2 sequences are SGHDT and YYEEEE. The CDR3 contains 16 residues. CDR3 nucleotides: TGTGCCAGCAGGACCGGGACTAGCGGGAGGGCCTACGAGCAGTACTTC. It encodes CASRTGTSGRAYEQYF.

The gene calls are TRBV30 and TRBJ1-6; 8 bases are shared with TRBD1. This CDR3 is 19 amino acids long. The germline V gene has CDR1 GTSNPN and CDR2 SVGIG (reference sequence). The V and J ends lost 1 base and 6 bases, in that order; junction bases with no gene match: 17. CDR3 in amino acids: CAWSALRDRHPQSNSPLHF. In DNA form, the CDR3 reads TGTGCCTGGAGTGCCCTCCGGGACAGGCATCCCCAGTCTAATTCACCCCTCCACTTT.

The chain has TRBV7-9 and TRBJ2-7, with TRBD1 matching over 8 bases. This CDR3 is 18 amino acids long. Germline CDR1 is SEHNR and CDR2 is FQNEAQ (reference sequence). J gave up 6 bases and V 7 bases, and 23 bases lay outside the gene matches. CDR3 nucleotides: TGTGCCAGCACCCTCGCAGGAAGTATGGGACAGGCAGTGGTCGAGCAGTACTTC. It codes for CASTLAGSMGQAVVEQYF.

This chain uses TRBV6-5 with TRBJ1-2, with 8 bases lining up with TRBD1. The CDR3 runs to 12 residues. The V gene's germline CDR1 is MNHEY and CDR2 SVGAGI. Trimming cost V 6 bases and J 7 bases; bases outside gene matches: 4. The CDR3 nucleotides are TGTGCCAGCAGCAGGACAGGGATTGGCTACACCTTC. It is translated as CASSRTGIGYTF.

The rearrangement links TRBV5-1 to TRBJ2-3; 8 nucleotides align to TRBD2. The V gene's germline CDR1 is SGHRS and CDR2 YFSETQ. The length of the CDR3 is 16 residues. J gave up 6 bases and V 5 bases, and 14 bases lay outside the gene matches. The CDR3 is CASSPDPAGVTDTQYF. Here the CDR3 DNA reads TGCGCCAGCAGTCCAGATCCAGCGGGAGTAACCGATACGCAGTATTTT.

The chain uses TRBV5-6 and TRBJ1-2; no clear D gene. The CDR3 extends over 13 amino acids. Per germline, CDR1 SGHDT and CDR2 YYEEEE. The ends were cut back, 5 bases at V and 4 bases at J, with 12 bases in the middle. CDR3 sequence: CASRAWEGYGYTF. In DNA, the CDR3 is TGTGCCAGCAGAGCCTGGGAGGGCTATGGCTACACCTTC.

The CDR3 protein is CANRVGNYGYTF. For the CDR3, the DNA is TGTGCCAACAGGGTCGGGAACTATGGCTACACCTTC. The chain links TRBV12-3 or TRBV12-4 to TRBJ1-2; a possible D gene is TRBD1 (6 bases). Trimming removed 10 bases from V and 2 bases from J, with 11 bases in between. The CDR3 length is 12 residues.

J is TRBJ1-5 and V is TRBV6-5, with no clear D. The V and J ends lost 2 bases and 4 bases respectively, with 9 bases between them. The CDR3 covers 14 residues. CDR1 MNHEY and CDR2 SVGAGI come from the germline V gene. CDR3 sequence reads: CASSYGQENQPQHF. CDR3 in DNA: TGTGCCAGCAGTTACGGTCAGGAGAATCAGCCCCAGCATTTT.

The V gene is TRBV21-1, the J gene TRBJ1-2; the listed D gene, TRBD1, was not tested against the DNA. TRBV21-1 constitutes a pseudogene. CDR3 length: 21 amino acids. The CDR3 is CASSKAGRAGGLVGSHCGYTF. The CDR3 bases are TGTGCCAGCAGCAAAGCAGGGAGGGCAGGGGGCCTGGTCGGATCCCATTGTGGCTACACCTTC.

V gene TRBV9 combines with J gene TRBJ2-2, with TRBD2 identical over 9 bases. The CDR3 is 17 residues long. Trimming cost V 2 bases and J 6 bases; bases outside gene matches: 11. CDR1 is SGDLS, CDR2 YYNGEE, per germline. The CDR3 DNA follows: TGTGCCAGCAGCGTTGGTTTGGGACTAGCCTCTTCCGGGGAGCTGTTTTTT. Amino acid sequence: CASSVGLGLASSGELFF. The full variable domain, its missing parts supplied by reference TRBV9 and TRBJ2-2, is DSGVTQTPKHLITATGQRVTLRCSPRSGDLSVYWYQQSLDQGLQFLIQYYNGEERAKGNILERFSAQQFPDLHSELNLSSLELGDSALYFCASSVGLGLASSGELFFGEGSRLTVL.

This clone turned up a few times. This rearrangement joins TRBV6-5 to TRBJ1-6; TRBD1 matches at 7 bases. This CDR3 contains 13 residues. Germline CDR1 and CDR2: MNHEY and SVGAGI. V shed 7 bases and J 10 bases; nucleotides not matched to a gene: 7. The CDR3 loop reads CASKDRAWSPLHF. The DNA for the CDR3 is TGTGCCAGCAAAGACAGGGCTTGGTCACCCCTCCACTTT.

V and J are TRBV5-4 and TRBJ1-6; TRBD1 matches at 8 bases. Per the germline V gene, CDR1 is SGHNT and CDR2 is YYREEE (reference sequence). There are 16 residues in the CDR3. V gave up 4 bases and J gave up 4 bases; unmatched junction bases: 7. The CDR3 spells CASSPDRGQYNSPLHF. DNA of the CDR3: TGTGCCAGCAGCCCCGACAGGGGACAATATAATTCACCCCTCCACTTT.

The chain uses TRBV19 and TRBJ1-5; D gene unclear. The germline gives CDR1 LNHDA, CDR2 SQIVND (reference sequence). With 1 base removed from V and 3 bases from J, the gap between germline ends came to 13 bases. The CDR3 is 16 amino acids. Here the CDR3 DNA reads TGTGCCAGTAGTATAGTTTACAGTACCTCCAATCAGCCCCAGCATTTT. It codes for CASSIVYSTSNQPQHF.

V gene TRBV6-5 combines with J gene TRBJ2-1, with D maybe TRBD1 (6 bases). Deletions cut 2 bases from V and 5 bases from J, with 16 bases between. Germline loops: CDR1 MNHEY, CDR2 SVGAGI. The CDR3 runs 16 residues. For the CDR3, the DNA is TGTGCCAGCAGTTACGGGCAGGGGACACGGGACAATGAGCAGTTCTTC. This gives the protein CASSYGQGTRDNEQFF.

This chain uses TRBV9 with TRBJ1-1, with D uncertain. The CDR3 consists of 14 residues. V was cut by 3 bases and J by 2 bases, with 11 bases left in between. CDR1 and CDR2 (germline): SGDLS, YYNGEE. Here the CDR3 reads CASSAGALNTEAFF. CDR3 sequence (DNA): TGTGCCAGCAGCGCAGGAGCCCTCAACACTGAAGCTTTCTTT. Looking up the rest from reference TRBV9 and TRBJ1-1 gives the full variable domain: DSGVTQTPKHLITATGQRVTLRCSPRSGDLSVYWYQQSLDQGLQFLIQYYNGEERAKGNILERFSAQQFPDLHSELNLSSLELGDSALYFCASSAGALNTEAFFGQGTRLTVV.

This clone was detected a few times. The chain carries TRBV9 and TRBJ2-2, with TRBD2 matching 11 bases. Germline values: CDR1 SGDLS, CDR2 YYNGEE. The CDR3 has 12 residues. CDR3: CASGRATGELFF. DNA for the CDR3: TGTGCTAGCGGGAGGGCGACCGGGGAGCTGTTTTTT.